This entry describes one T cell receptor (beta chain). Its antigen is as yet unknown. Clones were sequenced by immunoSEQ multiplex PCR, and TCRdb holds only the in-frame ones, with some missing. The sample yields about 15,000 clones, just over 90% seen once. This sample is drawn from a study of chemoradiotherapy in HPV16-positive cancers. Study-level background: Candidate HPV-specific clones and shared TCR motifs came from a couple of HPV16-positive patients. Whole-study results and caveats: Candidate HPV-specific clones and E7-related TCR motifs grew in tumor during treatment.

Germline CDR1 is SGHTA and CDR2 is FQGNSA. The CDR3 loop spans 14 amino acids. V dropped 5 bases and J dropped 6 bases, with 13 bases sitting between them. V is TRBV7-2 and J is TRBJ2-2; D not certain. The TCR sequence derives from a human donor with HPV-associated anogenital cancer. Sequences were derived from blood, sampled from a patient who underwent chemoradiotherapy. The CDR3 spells CASSPGGRAGELFF. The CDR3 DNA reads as TGTGCCAGCAGCCCCGGCGGAAGAGCCGGGGAGCTGTTTTTT.